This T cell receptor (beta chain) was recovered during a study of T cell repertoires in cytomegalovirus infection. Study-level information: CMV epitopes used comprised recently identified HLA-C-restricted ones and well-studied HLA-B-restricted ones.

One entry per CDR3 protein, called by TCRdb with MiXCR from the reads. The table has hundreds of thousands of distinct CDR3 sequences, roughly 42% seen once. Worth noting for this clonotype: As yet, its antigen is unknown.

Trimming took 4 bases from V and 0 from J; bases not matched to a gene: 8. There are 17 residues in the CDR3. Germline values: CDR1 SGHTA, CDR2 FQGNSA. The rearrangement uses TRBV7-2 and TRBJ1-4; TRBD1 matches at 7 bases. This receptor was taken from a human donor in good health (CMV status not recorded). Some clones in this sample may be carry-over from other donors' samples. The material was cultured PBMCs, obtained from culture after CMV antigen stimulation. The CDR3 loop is CASSSVTGDPTNEKLFF. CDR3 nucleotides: TGTGCCAGCAGCTCCGTTACAGGGGATCCAACTAATGAAAAACTGTTTTTT.